The clone carrying this TCR beta chain appeared a single time. The data were taken from a study of blood T cell repertoires in COVID-19. Study in general: Spain, Italy and the United States supplied samples that represented acute and convalescent COVID-19.

Germline CDR1 and CDR2: MNHEY and SVGAGI. V was shortened by 5 bases and J by 0 bases, with 10 bases between the two germline ends. This CDR3 spans 15 amino acids. Under the authors' procedure: Amplification of reference gene primers was used by the study to estimate nucleated cell counts. Only in-frame clones appear in the TCRdb table, and some are missing; sequencing was by immunoSEQ multiplex PCR. V and J calls and clone size are given by that table; D and trimming were obtained from the DNA. The table lists some 49,000 clones, around 86% of them singletons. Sequenced input: peripheral blood. The chain employs TRBV6-5 and TRBJ2-2, with D tentatively TRBD1 (5 bases). The TCR comes from a human donor in a cohort sampled during active COVID-19. The DNA of the CDR3 is TGTGCCAGCAGTACCCAGGGATCGAACACCGGGGAGCTGTTTTTT. Protein sequence: CASSTQGSNTGELFF.